This T cell receptor (beta chain) is from a study of cytomegalovirus exposure and HLA in healthy donors. The PCR made use of 60 Vbeta and 13 Jbeta primers. Clones were sequenced by immunoSEQ multiplex PCR, and TCRdb holds only the in-frame ones, with some missing. The sample carries about 120,000 clones, 80% to 85% recorded once. Germline V gives CDR1 SGHDN, CDR2 FVKESK. The CDR3 has 14 residues. V lost 5 bases and J 1 base, leaving 11 bases between the germline ends. Sequencing input: PBMCs. The J gene is TRBJ1-1, the V gene TRBV14, with D tentatively TRBD1 (5 bases). The source is a woman in her thirties in good health and CMV-seronegative. The CDR3 reads CASSWRGANTEAFF. CDR3 DNA sequence: TGTGCCAGCAGCTGGAGGGGCGCGAACACTGAAGCTTTCTTT.